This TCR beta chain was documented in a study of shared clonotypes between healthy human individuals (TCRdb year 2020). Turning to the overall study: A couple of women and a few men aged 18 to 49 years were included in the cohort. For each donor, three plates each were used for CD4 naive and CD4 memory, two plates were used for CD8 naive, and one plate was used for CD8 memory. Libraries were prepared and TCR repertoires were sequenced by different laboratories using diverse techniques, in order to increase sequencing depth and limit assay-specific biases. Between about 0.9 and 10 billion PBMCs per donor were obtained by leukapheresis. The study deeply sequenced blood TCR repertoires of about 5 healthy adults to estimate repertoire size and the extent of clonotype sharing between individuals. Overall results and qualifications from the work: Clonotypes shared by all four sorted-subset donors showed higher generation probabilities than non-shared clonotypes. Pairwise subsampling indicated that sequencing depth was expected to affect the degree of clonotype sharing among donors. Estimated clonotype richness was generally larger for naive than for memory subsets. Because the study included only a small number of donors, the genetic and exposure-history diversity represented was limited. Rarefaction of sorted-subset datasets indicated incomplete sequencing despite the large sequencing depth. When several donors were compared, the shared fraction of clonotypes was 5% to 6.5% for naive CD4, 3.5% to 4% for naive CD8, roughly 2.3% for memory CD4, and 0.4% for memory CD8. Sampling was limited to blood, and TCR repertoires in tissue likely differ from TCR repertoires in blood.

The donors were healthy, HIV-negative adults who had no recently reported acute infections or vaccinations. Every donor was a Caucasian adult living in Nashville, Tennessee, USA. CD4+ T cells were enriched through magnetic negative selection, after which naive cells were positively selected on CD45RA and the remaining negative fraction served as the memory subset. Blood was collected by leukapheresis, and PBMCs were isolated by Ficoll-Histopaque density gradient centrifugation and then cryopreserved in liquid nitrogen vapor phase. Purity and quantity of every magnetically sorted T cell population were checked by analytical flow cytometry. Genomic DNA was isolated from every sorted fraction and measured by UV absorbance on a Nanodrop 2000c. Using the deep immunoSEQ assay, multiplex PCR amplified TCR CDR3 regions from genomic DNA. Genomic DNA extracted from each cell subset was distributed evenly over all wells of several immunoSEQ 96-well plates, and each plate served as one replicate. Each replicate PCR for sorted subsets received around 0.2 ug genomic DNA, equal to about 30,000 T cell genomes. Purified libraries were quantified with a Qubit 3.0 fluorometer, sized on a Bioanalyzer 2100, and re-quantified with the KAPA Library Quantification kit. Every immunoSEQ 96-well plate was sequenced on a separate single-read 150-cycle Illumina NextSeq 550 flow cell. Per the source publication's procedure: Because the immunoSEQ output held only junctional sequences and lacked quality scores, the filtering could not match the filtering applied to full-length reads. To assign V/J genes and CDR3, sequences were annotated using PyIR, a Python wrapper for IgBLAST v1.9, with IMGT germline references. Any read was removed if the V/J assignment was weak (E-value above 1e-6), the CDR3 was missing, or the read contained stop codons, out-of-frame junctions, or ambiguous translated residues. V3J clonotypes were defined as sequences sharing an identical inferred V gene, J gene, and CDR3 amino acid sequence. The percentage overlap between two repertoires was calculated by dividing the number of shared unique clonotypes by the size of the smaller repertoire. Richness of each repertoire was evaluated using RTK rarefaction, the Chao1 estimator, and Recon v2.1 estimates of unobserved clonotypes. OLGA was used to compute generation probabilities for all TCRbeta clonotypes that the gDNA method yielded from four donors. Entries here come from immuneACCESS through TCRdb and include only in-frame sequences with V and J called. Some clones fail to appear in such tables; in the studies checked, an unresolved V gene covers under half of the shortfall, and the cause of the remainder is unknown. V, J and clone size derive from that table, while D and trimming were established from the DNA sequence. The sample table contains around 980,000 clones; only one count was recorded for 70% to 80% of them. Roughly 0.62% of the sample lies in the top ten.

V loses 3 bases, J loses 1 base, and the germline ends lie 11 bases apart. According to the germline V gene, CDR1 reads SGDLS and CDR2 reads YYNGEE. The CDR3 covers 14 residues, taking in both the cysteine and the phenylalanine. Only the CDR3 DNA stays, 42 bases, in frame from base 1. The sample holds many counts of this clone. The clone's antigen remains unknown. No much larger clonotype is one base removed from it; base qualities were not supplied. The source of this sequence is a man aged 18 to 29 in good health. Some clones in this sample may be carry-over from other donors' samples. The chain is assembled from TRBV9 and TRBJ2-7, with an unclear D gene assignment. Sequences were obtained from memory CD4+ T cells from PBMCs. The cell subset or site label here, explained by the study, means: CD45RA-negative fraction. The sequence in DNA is TGTGCCAGCAGCGCTACTTATGGTTCCTACGAGCAGTACTTC. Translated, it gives CASSATYGSYEQYF.